Listed here are 10 T cell receptor beta chains from one sample, sequenced in a study of shared clonotypes between healthy human individuals. Data came from immunoSEQ multiplex PCR; TCRdb stores just in-frame clones and leaves some out. The sample carries nearly 1 million clones, about 80% recorded once. The sample taken for sequencing was memory CD4+ T cells sorted from blood. Indicated subset: CD45RA-negative fraction. These TCRs come from a man younger than 35 in good health.

This clone was seen once. Distinct nucleotide sequences in the sample also encode this CDR3. This rearrangement joins TRBV7-9 to TRBJ2-1; D not resolved. The CDR3 extends over 12 amino acids. Germline V lookup: CDR1 SEHNR, CDR2 FQNEAQ (reference sequence). V was trimmed by 5 bases and J by 7 bases, leaving 9 bases between them. CDR3 region: CASSLVGNEQFF. The CDR3 coding sequence is TGTGCCAGCAGCCTGGTGGGGAATGAGCAGTTCTTC.

Concerning this clone itself: The likely explanation is a read error, given a far larger clone one base away. The chain couples TRBV30 to TRBJ1-3; no definite D call. Germline CDR1 GTSNPN, CDR2 SVGIG (reference sequence). V was cut by 2 bases and J by 1 base, with 12 bases left in between. The CDR3 has 15 amino acids. The chain's CDR3 is CAWSPNKSSGNTIYF. The CDR3 region has the DNA TGTGCCTGGAGTCCCAACAAGAGTTCTGGAAACACCATATATTTT.

This rearrangement joins TRBV28 to TRBJ1-4, with a tentative D call TRBD1 (5 bases). Germline values: CDR1 MDHEN, CDR2 SYDVKM. V was cut by 4 bases and J by 8 bases, with 14 bases left in between. The CDR3 loop spans 14 amino acids. In nucleotides, the CDR3 is TGTGCCAGCAGTTCCCCCAACAGGAAGGAAAAACTGTTTTTT. This encodes CASSSPNRKEKLFF.

J is TRBJ1-6 and V is TRBV10-1; maybe TRBD1 (5 bases). CDR3 length: 14 residues. Germline-derived CDR1 and CDR2 are WNHNN and SYGVQD (reference sequence). V dropped 2 bases and J dropped 9 bases, with 11 bases sitting between them. This CDR3 reads CASSEEGIGSPLHF. The CDR3 DNA reads as TGCGCCAGCAGTGAGGAGGGGATAGGTTCACCCCTCCACTTT.

This chain links TRBV15 with TRBJ1-5, with TRBD1 matching over 7 bases. The CDR3 loop spans 17 amino acids. Germline CDR1 reads LNHNV; CDR2 reads YYDKDF (reference sequence). V was clipped by 0 bases and J by 1 base; unmatched bases: 6. CDR3 nucleotide sequence: TGTGCCACCAGCAGAGATCAACCAGGGGGAAGCAATCAGCCCCAGCATTTT. Its translation is CATSRDQPGGSNQPQHF.

V and J are TRBV18 and TRBJ2-1, with a weak D call TRBD2 (6 bases). This CDR3 has 15 amino acids. The germline CDR1 and CDR2 sequences are KGHSH and LQKENI. The V end was cut by 2 bases, the J end by 9 bases, with 17 bases between. The CDR3 sequence: CASSPSGREQGEQFF. In DNA form, the CDR3 reads TGTGCCAGCTCACCATCGGGTCGGGAGCAGGGTGAGCAGTTCTTC.

The chain employs TRBV27 and TRBJ2-5; D is undetermined. Trimming took off 4 bases at V and 3 bases at J, with 9 bases between the two ends. Germline V gene data show CDR1 as MNHEY and CDR2 as SMNVEV (reference sequence). This CDR3 is 13 amino acids long. Here the CDR3 DNA reads TGTGCCAGCAGTTCCGCTAGGAAAGAGACCCAGTACTTC. It is translated as CASSSARKETQYF.

This chain connects TRBV29-1 to TRBJ2-3; 9 bases line up with TRBD2. The CDR3 totals 14 residues. Looked up from germline, CDR1 is SQVTM and CDR2 is ANQGSEA. The junction had 7 bases not matched to a gene; V was cut back by 4 bases and J by 5 bases. CDR3 loop: CSVARGGALDTQYF. In DNA form, the CDR3 reads TGCAGCGTTGCCCGCGGGGGGGCCTTAGATACGCAGTATTTT.

The CDR3 loop is CASSLLGRGTEAFF. The CDR3 DNA follows: TGTGCCAGCAGCTTATTAGGCCGGGGTACTGAAGCTTTCTTT. This sequence joins TRBV11-1 and TRBJ1-1; D unresolved. The V and J ends lost 2 bases and 5 bases respectively, with 12 bases between them. The CDR3 runs to 14 residues. From germline, CDR1 is SGHAT and CDR2 FQDESV (reference sequence).

The V gene is TRBV25-1, the J gene TRBJ2-7, with 9 positions matching TRBD1. CDR3 length: 15 amino acids. J gave up 5 bases and V 3 bases, and 8 bases lay outside the gene matches. Germline V gene sequence: CDR1 MGHDK, CDR2 SYGVNS. CDR3 coding DNA: TGTGCCAGCAGTGATCCGGGACAGGGAACCCACGAGCAGTACTTC. This translates into CASSDPGQGTHEQYF.